This TCR beta chain was recorded in a study of T cells after yellow fever vaccination. TCRdb re-derived calls from the 5' RACE reads in MiXCR, one entry per CDR3 protein. The table shows tens of thousands of distinct CDR3 sequences, with approximately 6.9% occurring only once. The CDR3 runs 13 residues. Germline assignment: CDR1 ENHRY and CDR2 SYGVKD. A few counts support this clonotype. This chain connects TRBV10-3 to TRBJ2-7; D is perhaps TRBD2 (7 bases). The TCR comes from a man in his late teens or twenties who received the YFV17D yellow fever vaccine. This specimen consisted of CD8+ T cells sorted from PBMCs, obtained around 5 days after the first yellow fever vaccination. Written as DNA, the CDR3 is TGTGCATCGGGGAGGGACACTACCTACGAGCAGTACGTC. This encodes CASGRDTTYEQYV.